This T cell receptor beta chain was retrieved from a study of blood T cell repertoires in COVID-19. Turning to the study itself: PBMCs, B-cell-depleted T cells, or T cells were the source of the cDNA or gDNA that made up the material.

As processed by the authors: Reference gene primer amplification in the assay estimated nucleated cell counts. The repertoire was sequenced with immunoSEQ multiplex PCR; TCRdb's copy has only in-frame clones and lacks some. V and J calls and clone size are as listed in that table; D and trimming were resolved from the DNA. The data contain roughly 130,000 clones, about 80% of them singletons. The CDR3 covers 11 residues. Trimming took off 0 bases at V and 8 bases at J, with 3 bases between the two ends. Looked up from germline, CDR1 is SGHDT and CDR2 is YYEEEE. The receptor was isolated from a woman in her fifties or sixties with acute or convalescent COVID-19. Sequencing was done on a sample of peripheral blood. This chain connects TRBV5-6 to TRBJ2-1; no reliable D call. The CDR3 DNA reads TGTGCCAGCAGCTTGGTCGATGAGCAGTTCTTC. This encodes CASSLVDEQFF.